Described below is a single T cell receptor beta chain sequence and its context. Its antigen remains undetermined. Base quality data are lacking; no much larger clone is found one base away. At the DNA level, this CDR3 is encoded by other sequences in the same sample as well. The donors were healthy, HIV-negative adults with no recently reported acute infections or vaccinations. Only Caucasian adults living in Nashville, Tennessee, USA were represented among the donors. Magnetic negative selection was used to enrich CD4+ T cells, after which naive cells were positively selected on CD45RA and the negative fraction became the memory subset. Blood was obtained by leukapheresis, after which PBMCs were separated by Ficoll-Histopaque density gradient centrifugation and cryopreserved in liquid nitrogen vapor phase. Analytical flow cytometry was used to check the purity and quantity of every magnetically sorted T cell population. From each sorted fraction, genomic DNA was isolated and quantified by UV absorbance on a Nanodrop 2000c.

This entry comes from a study of shared clonotypes between healthy human individuals (dated by TCRdb to the early 2020s). Looking at the study overall: A couple of women and a few men aged 18 to 49 years were included in the cohort. For each donor, CD4 naive and CD4 memory were each given three plates, CD8 naive was given two plates, and CD8 memory was given one plate. To estimate repertoire size and how much clonotype sharing occurs between individuals, the study deeply sequenced the blood TCR repertoires of several healthy adults. Libraries were prepared and TCR repertoires were sequenced by different laboratories using diverse techniques, in order to increase sequencing depth and limit assay-specific biases. Each donor's leukapheresis produced roughly between about 0.8 and 10 billion PBMCs. The full study reports these points: Compared with non-shared clonotypes, the clonotypes found in all four sorted-subset donors had higher generation probabilities. Estimated clonotype richness was generally larger for naive than for memory subsets. The small number of donors limited the genetic and exposure-history diversity represented. When a handful of donors were compared, the shared fraction of clonotypes was about 5% for naive CD4, 3% to 4% for naive CD8, 2% to 2.5% for memory CD4, and around 0.37% for memory CD8. Incomplete sequencing was indicated by rarefaction of sorted-subset datasets, despite the large sequencing depth. Only blood was sampled, and tissue TCR repertoires likely differ from those in blood. Based on pairwise subsampling, the degree of clonotype sharing among donors was expected to be affected by sequencing depth.

Relative to germline, V is 2 bases shorter and J is 4 bases shorter, with 5 bases between their ends. Including cysteine and phenylalanine, the CDR3 has 12 amino acids. Only the CDR3 part of the read is kept: 36 bases, read in frame from the first base. The CDR1 and CDR2 encoded by the germline V gene are MRHNA and SNTAGT. Using the deep immunoSEQ assay, TCR CDR3 regions were amplified from genomic DNA by multiplex PCR. Genomic DNA extracted from each cell subset was distributed evenly over all wells of several immunoSEQ 96-well plates, and each plate served as one replicate. For sorted subsets, each replicate PCR was loaded with approximately 200 ng genomic DNA, equivalent to approximately 33,000 T cell genomes. The purified libraries were quantified using a Qubit 3.0 fluorometer, sized with a Bioanalyzer 2100, and then quantified again using the KAPA Library Quantification kit. Each immunoSEQ 96-well plate was sequenced on its own single-read 150-cycle Illumina NextSeq 550 flow cell. In the paper's pipeline: Because only junctional sequences without quality scores were contained in the immunoSEQ output, filtering matching that applied to full-length reads could not be performed. Sequences were annotated with PyIR, a Python wrapper for IgBLAST v1.9, using IMGT germline references to assign V/J genes and CDR3. Any read was removed if the V/J assignment was weak (E-value above 1e-6), the CDR3 was missing, or the read contained stop codons, out-of-frame junctions, or ambiguous translated residues. V3J clonotypes were defined as sequences sharing an identical inferred V gene, J gene, and CDR3 amino acid sequence. Percentage overlap between repertoires was computed as shared unique clonotypes divided by the size of the smaller repertoire. Repertoire richness was assessed with RTK rarefaction, the Chao1 estimator, and Recon v2.1 estimates of unobserved clonotypes. For all TCRbeta clonotypes obtained by the gDNA method from a handful of donors, generation probabilities were computed with OLGA. TCRdb carries this immuneACCESS record with in-frame sequences only. Its versions omit some clonotypes, under half of them owing to an unresolved V gene in the studies checked, with the rest unexplained. The D gene and trimming were derived from the DNA, and the V and J assignments and clone size from that table. In all, the sample holds more than 2,000,000 clones, and approximately 95% of those were seen once. The ten biggest clones cover 0.39% of the sample.

The sequenced material came from naive CD4+ T cells from PBMCs. In light of the paper, this sample's cell subset or site label describes: CD45RA+ positively selected. The sequence derives from a man between 18 and 29 years old in good health. Some clones in this sample may be carry-over from other donors' samples. Rearrangement joined TRBV6-4 to TRBJ1-2; TRBD1 is a possible D gene, resting on 5 matching bases. The CDR3 protein: CASSDRGYGYTF. The base sequence is TGTGCCAGCAGTGACAGGGGCTATGGCTACACCTTC.